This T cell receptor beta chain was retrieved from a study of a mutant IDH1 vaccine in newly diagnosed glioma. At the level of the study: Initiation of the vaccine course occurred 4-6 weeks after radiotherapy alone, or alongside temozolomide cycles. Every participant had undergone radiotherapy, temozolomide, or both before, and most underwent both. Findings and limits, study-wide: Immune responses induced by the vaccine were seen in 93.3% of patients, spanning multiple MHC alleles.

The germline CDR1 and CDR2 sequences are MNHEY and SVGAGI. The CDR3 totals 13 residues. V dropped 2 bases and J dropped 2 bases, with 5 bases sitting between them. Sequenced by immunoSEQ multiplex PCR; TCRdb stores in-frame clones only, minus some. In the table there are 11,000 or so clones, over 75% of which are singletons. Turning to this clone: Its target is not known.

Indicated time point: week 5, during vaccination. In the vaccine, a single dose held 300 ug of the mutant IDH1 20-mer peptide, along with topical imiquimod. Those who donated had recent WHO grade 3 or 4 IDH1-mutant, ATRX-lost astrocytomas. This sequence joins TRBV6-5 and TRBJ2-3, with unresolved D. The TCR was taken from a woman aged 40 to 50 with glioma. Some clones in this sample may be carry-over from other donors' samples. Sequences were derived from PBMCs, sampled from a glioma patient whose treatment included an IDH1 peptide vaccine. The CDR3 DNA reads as TGTGCCAGCAGTTACCTCCTCACAGATACGCAGTATTTT. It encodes CASSYLLTDTQYF.